Listed below are T cell receptor beta chains from one sample, sequenced in a study of blood T cell repertoires in COVID-19. Generated by immunoSEQ multiplex PCR, the TCRdb table keeps only in-frame clones and is missing some. This sample carries over 65,000 clones, around 85% of them seen once, and the ten largest clones take 18%. The sequenced material came from peripheral blood. The source of these receptors is an elderly man with active or convalescent COVID-19. CDR3s include the opening cysteine and the closing phenylalanine or tryptophan. A D gene is named only where the DNA matches it firmly. Clone size is shown for a subset of rows, as once, few, many or a class of expanded clone.

TRBV5-1	.	TRBJ1-3	.	TGCGCCAGCAGCTTGTATACAGGCAACTCTGGAAACACCATATATTTT	CASSLYTGNSGNTIYF
TRBV29-1	.	TRBJ1-1	.	TGCAGCGTCTTAGACACAGGGCTGAACACTGAAGCTTTCTTT	CSVLDTGLNTEAFF
TRBV11-2	.	TRBJ2-1	.	TGTGCCAGCAGCTTCACTAATGAGCAGTTCTTC	CASSFTNEQFF
TRBV5-1	.	TRBJ1-4	.	TGCGCCAGCAGCTATGGAGGCGACCCGGGCGGAAAACTGTTTTTT	CASSYGGDPGGKLFF
TRBV30	.	TRBJ2-1	.	TGTGCCTGGAGTTCTTTGAGGGATCAGTTCTTC	CAWSSLRDQFF
TRBV7-2	.	TRBJ1-2	.	TGTGCCAGCAGCTTAGGGCAGGTCTCTAACTATGGCTACACCTTC	CASSLGQVSNYGYTF
TRBV10-2	.	TRBJ2-1	.	TGCGCCAGCAGTGATCCCGGGAAACACAATGAGCAGTTCTTC	CASSDPGKHNEQFF
TRBV30	.	TRBJ1-5	.	TGTGCCTGGAGTTCGCAGGGAGGTCAGCCCCAGCATTTT	CAWSSQGGQPQHF
TRBV3-1/TRBV3-2	.	TRBJ1-1	.	TGTGCCAGCAGCCAATTTACAGGTGACACTGAAGCTTTCTTT	CASSQFTGDTEAFF
TRBV18	.	TRBJ2-1	once	TGTGCCAGCTCACCTTTATTGGGACAACTATACAATGAGCAGTTCTTC	CASSPLLGQLYNEQFF
TRBV6-6	TRBD1	TRBJ1-5	few	TGTGCCAGCATCGCGACAGGGGCGGGAAATCAGCCCCAGCATTTT	CASIATGAGNQPQHF
TRBV10-3	TRBD1	TRBJ1-6	.	TGTGCCATCAGTGAGACATGGACAGGGAGCTCCTATAATTCACCCCTCCACTTT	CAISETWTGSSYNSPLHF
TRBV5-1	.	TRBJ1-1	.	TGCGCCAGCAGCTACCTCAGGGGAGGGAAGAACACTGAAGCTTTCTTT	CASSYLRGGKNTEAFF
TRBV7-2	.	TRBJ1-1	.	TGTGCCAGCAGCTTAGTAGCCAGCGACACTGAAGCTTTCTTT	CASSLVASDTEAFF
TRBV5-4	.	TRBJ1-4	.	TGTGCCAGCAGCTTGGGGTCCGGCGGGTATGAAAAACTGTTTTTT	CASSLGSGGYEKLFF
TRBV7-2	TRBD2	TRBJ2-3	.	TGTGCCAGCAGCTTAGCCCCCCTAGCGGGGGGTACAGATACGCAGTATTTT	CASSLAPLAGGTDTQYF
TRBV7-9	.	TRBJ2-3	.	TGTGCCAGCAGCTTCCAGTCAGATACGCAGTATTTT	CASSFQSDTQYF
TRBV27	.	TRBJ1-1	.	TGTGCCAGCAGTAAATCCCGGGACACTGAAGCTTTCTTT	CASSKSRDTEAFF
TRBV4-1	.	TRBJ1-3	.	TGCGCCAGCAGCCAAGACTGGGGGCGGATTTCTGGAAACACCATATATTTT	CASSQDWGRISGNTIYF
TRBV11-1	.	TRBJ1-3	many	TGTGCCAGCAGTCGAGGCAGAAGCTCTGGAAACACCATATATTTT	CASSRGRSSGNTIYF
TRBV4-1	TRBD1	TRBJ1-3	.	TGCGCCAGCAGCCTCCGACAGGGCTCTGGAAACACCATATATTTT	CASSLRQGSGNTIYF
TRBV29-1	.	TRBJ1-1	.	TGCAGCGTGGGGAGGGGAGGGGGTAGGGAAGCTTTCTTT	CSVGRGGGREAFF
TRBV2	TRBD2	TRBJ2-1	few	TGTGCCAGCAGGGGAAAGGGACTAGCGGGGTACAATGAGCAGTTCTTC	CASRGKGLAGYNEQFF
TRBV2	.	TRBJ2-5	.	TGTGCCAGCAGGTGGGGCGTACAAGAGACCCAGTACTTC	CASRWGVQETQYF
TRBV7-9	TRBD2	TRBJ2-2	.	TGTGCCAGCAGCCTAGAACTAGCGGGGCCCAAGAACACCGGGGAGCTGTTTTTT	CASSLELAGPKNTGELFF